This T cell receptor (beta chain) was captured by sequencing in a study of identical twins. MiXCR, run by TCRdb on the 5' RACE reads, gives a single entry per CDR3 protein. The data show 200,000 to 250,000 distinct CDR3 sequences, with 6.5% seen just once and about 14% held by the top ten. V dropped 4 bases and J dropped 4; count of bases not matched to a gene: 9. Germline V lookup: CDR1 SGHDN, CDR2 FVKESK. The CDR3 has 15 amino acids. These data are also associated with another study on T cells expressing NK-cell markers.

The chain employs TRBV14 and TRBJ1-2, with 7 bases fitting TRBD1. The receptor was isolated from a woman under 30 in good health. The source material was CD8+ T cells sorted from blood. The CDR3 loop reads CASSLETGPIYGYTF. The DNA of the CDR3 is TGTGCCAGCAGCCTGGAGACAGGGCCGATCTATGGCTACACCTTC.